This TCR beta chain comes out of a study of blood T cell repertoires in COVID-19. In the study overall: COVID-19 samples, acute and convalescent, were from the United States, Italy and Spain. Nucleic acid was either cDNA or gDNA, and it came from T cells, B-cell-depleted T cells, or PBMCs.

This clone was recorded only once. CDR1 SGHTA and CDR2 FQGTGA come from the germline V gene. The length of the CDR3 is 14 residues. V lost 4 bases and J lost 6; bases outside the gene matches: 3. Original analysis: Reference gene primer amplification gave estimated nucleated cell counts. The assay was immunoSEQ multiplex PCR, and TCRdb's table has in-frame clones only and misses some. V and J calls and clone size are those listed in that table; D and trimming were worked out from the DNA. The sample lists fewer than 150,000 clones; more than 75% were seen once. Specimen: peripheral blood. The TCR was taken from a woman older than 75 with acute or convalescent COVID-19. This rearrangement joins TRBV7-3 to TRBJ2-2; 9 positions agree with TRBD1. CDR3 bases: TGTGCCAGCAGCTGGACAGGGGCTTCCGGGGAGCTGTTTTTT. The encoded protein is CASSWTGASGELFF.